This T cell receptor (beta chain) was found in a study of blood T cell repertoires in COVID-19. Study at large: The United States, Italy and Spain supplied acute and convalescent COVID-19 samples. PBMCs, B-cell-depleted T cells, or T cells provided the cDNA or gDNA that made up the material.

Per the original data handling: Reference gene primers were amplified, and this amplification served to estimate nucleated cell counts. Sequenced by immunoSEQ multiplex PCR; TCRdb stores in-frame clones only, minus some. Clone size and V and J calls were adopted from that table, with D and trimming inferred from the DNA. This sample has roughly 240,000 clones; approximately 85% occur once, and the top ten carry about 8.2%. Study members were between roughly 18 and 90 years old and lived in 20 to 30 US regions. The sequenced sample was PBMCs or T cells enriched from blood (not recorded which). This clonotype was sampled from a woman aged 45-65 years with acute COVID-19.

In DNA form, the CDR3 reads TGTGCCAGCAGCTTCAAGGACAGCTTTAATGAAAAACTGTTTTTT. It translates to CASSFKDSFNEKLFF. The V call is TRBV13, the J call TRBJ1-4; tentatively, D is TRBD1 (6 bases). V lost 3 bases to trimming and J lost 4 bases, with 12 bases between them. Germline CDR1 is PRHDT and CDR2 is FYEKMQ (reference sequence). The CDR3 extends over 15 amino acids.